This TCR beta chain was documented in a study of tumor-infiltrating lymphocytes in primary liver carcinoma (dated by TCRdb to the late 2010s). In the study overall: Of the five patients, three men and two women aged 30 to 69 years, four had hepatocellular carcinoma and one had combined HCC and intrahepatic cholangiocarcinoma. Tumors of the five patients were stage T1-T3 N0M0 with maximum diameters of roughly 4.2 to 11 cm. Roughly 3.65 to 7.5 million productive TCRbeta reads were obtained per sample, and no significant difference in read depth was found between tissue types. The study combined TCRbeta repertoire sequencing, expression microarrays and whole-exome sequencing across five regions of each liver tumor, with adjacent normal tissue and blood. TCRbeta repertoire sequencing covered roughly 35 specimens from 5 patients: some 25 tumor regions, 5 adjacent noncancerous liver tissues and 5 peripheral blood samples. High reproducibility was observed for the technical replicate repertoires, with mean shared-clone rates approximately 0.9 and correlation coefficients above 0.98. General study outcomes and caveats: Compared with blood, tumors had a significantly larger share of the repertoire taken up by the top 250 clones (p = 0.039). Bulk unsorted samples precluded comparing CD4+ and CD8+ T cell repertoires. Only the TCR beta chain was sequenced, which likely underestimates true repertoire diversity because unpaired alpha chains were not captured. Repertoire overlap was found to be higher between tumor regions (mean around 35%) than between tumor-adjacent (roughly 17%) or tumor-blood (about 15%) pairs, consistent with antigen-driven expansion. Only 4 or 5 patients were included in the study, and the authors note that the findings should be validated in a larger study.

To note about this clonotype: Its antigen specificity is not known. It may be a read error: a sequence one base away is much more abundant.

Total RNA and DNA were co-extracted from approximately 20-30 mg of bulk tissue with the AllPrep DNA/RNA mini kit, without cell sorting. Four or five patients with histopathologically diagnosed primary liver carcinoma underwent surgical resection in China between November 2015 and early 2016. At the time of sampling, the patients had chronic HBV infection and had not received any treatment. Pieces of fresh tumor and adjacent tissue were cut in half, with one half kept in RNAlater at -80 degrees C and the other half sent for histology. Using a constant-region primer and ProtoScript II reverse transcriptase, TCRbeta-specific cDNA was reverse-transcribed from 400 to 550 ng total RNA. Construction of the TCRbeta libraries relied on three nested rounds of multiplex PCR, following a slightly modified ARM-PCR procedure. Sample barcodes and Illumina adapters were added in a final 25-cycle PCR using Deep VentR polymerase. Before sequencing, amplicons of 200-500 bp were purified from gel using a QIAquick gel extraction kit. An Illumina HiSeq 2500 was used to sequence the TCRbeta amplicons with 250-bp paired-end reads. On the authors' methods: Trimmomatic v0.33 was used to quality-trim the reads, and FLASH v1.2.11 was used to merge paired reads so that full CDR3 sequences could be recovered. V, D and J germline segments were assigned to the rearranged TCRbeta sequences by MiGEC v1.2.1b. Clonotype statistics and Shannon-Wiener diversity indices were computed with VDJtools v1.0.0. To reduce sampling bias, subsequent analyses other than the diversity analysis used only the 250 most abundant clonotypes in each sample. TCRdb's own reprocessing of the public reads used fastp at Q25 and MiXCR and kept productive beta chains. Entries are consolidated by CDR3 protein sequence, retaining the most common genes and DNA. These V and J calls derive from TCRdb rather than the authors' analysis. In this sample the table shows 95,000 to 150,000 distinct CDR3 sequences, roughly 75% of which occur a single time. More than 8% of the sample goes to the ten largest clones.

Sequencing was done on a sample of tumor-adjacent normal liver tissue. The TCR sequence derives from an older woman with primary liver carcinoma and hepatitis B virus infection.

The CDR3 protein: CASSPRAQNTEAFF. At the DNA level, the sequence is TGCGCCAGCAGCCCTAGAGCCCAGAACACTGAAGCTTTCTTT. This receptor chain uses TRBV5-1 and TRBJ1-1, with the D gene not confidently named. According to the germline V gene, CDR1 reads SGHRS and CDR2 reads YFSETQ. V is reduced by 4 bases and J by 1 base, leaving a spacing of 11 bases between them. The CDR3 measures 14 amino acids from cysteine to phenylalanine. Just CDR3 DNA is preserved here, 42 bases in frame from base 1.